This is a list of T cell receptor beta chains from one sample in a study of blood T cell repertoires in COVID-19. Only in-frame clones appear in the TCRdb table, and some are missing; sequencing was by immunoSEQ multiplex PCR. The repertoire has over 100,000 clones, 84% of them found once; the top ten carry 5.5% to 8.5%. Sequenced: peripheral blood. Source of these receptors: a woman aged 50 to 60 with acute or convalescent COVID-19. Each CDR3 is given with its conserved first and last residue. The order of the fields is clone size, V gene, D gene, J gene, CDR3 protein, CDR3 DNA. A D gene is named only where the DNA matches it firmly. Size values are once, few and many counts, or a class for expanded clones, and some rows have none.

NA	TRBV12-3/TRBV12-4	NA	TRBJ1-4	CASSSGANEKLFF	TGTGCCAGCAGTTCTGGGGCCAATGAAAAACTGTTTTTT
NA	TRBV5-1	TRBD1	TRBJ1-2	CASSLQGADRGTNYGYTF	TGCGCCAGCAGCTTACAGGGGGCCGACCGAGGTACTAACTATGGCTACACCTTC
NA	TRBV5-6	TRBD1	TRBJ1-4	CASSSGQANEKLFF	TGTGCCAGCAGTTCGGGACAGGCTAATGAAAAACTGTTTTTT
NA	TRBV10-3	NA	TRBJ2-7	CAISDGPDPYEQYF	TGTGCCATCAGTGATGGGCCAGATCCCTACGAGCAGTACTTC
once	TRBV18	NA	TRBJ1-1	CASSPQGGGMNTEAFF	TGTGCCAGCTCACCACAGGGAGGAGGGATGAACACTGAAGCTTTCTTT
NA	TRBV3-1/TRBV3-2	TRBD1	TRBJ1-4	CASSQESGWTGREKLFF	TGTGCCAGCAGCCAAGAATCAGGGTGGACAGGGAGGGAAAAACTGTTTTTT
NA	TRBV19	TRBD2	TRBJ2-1	CASSGLAYTYNEQFF	TGTGCCAGTAGTGGACTAGCGTATACCTACAATGAGCAGTTCTTC
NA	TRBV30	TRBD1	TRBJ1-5	CAWSVQGNQPQHF	TGTGCCTGGAGTGTACAGGGGAATCAGCCCCAGCATTTT
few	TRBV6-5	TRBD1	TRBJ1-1	CASSRQGTNTEAFF	TGTGCCAGCAGTCGACAGGGGACAAACACTGAAGCTTTCTTT
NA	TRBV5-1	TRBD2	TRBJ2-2	CASAEGLVSSGELFF	TGCGCCAGCGCTGAGGGACTAGTGAGTTCCGGGGAGCTGTTTTTT
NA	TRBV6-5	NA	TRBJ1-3	CASSWAGDGNTIYF	TGTGCCAGCAGTTGGGCAGGGGATGGAAACACCATATATTTT
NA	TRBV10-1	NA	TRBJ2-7	CASSELNNPVEYF	TGCGCCAGCAGTGAACTAAACAACCCAGTTGAGTACTTC
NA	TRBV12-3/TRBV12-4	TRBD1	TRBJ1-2	CASSLGQGSGYTF	TGTGCCAGCAGCCTCGGACAGGGTTCTGGCTACACCTTC
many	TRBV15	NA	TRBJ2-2	CATSRSRQNTGELFF	TGTGCCACCAGCAGATCTCGACAGAACACCGGGGAGCTGTTTTTT
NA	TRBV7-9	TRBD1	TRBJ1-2	CASSLEGQGGYTF	TGTGCCAGCAGCTTAGAGGGACAGGGGGGCTACACCTTC
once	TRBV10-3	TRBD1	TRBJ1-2	CAISVSGGDYGYTF	TGTGCCATCAGTGTCTCAGGGGGAGATTATGGCTACACCTTC
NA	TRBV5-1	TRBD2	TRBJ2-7	CASSYTLAGTSGGAEQYF	TGCGCCAGCAGCTATACACTAGCCGGGACTAGCGGGGGAGCTGAGCAGTACTTC
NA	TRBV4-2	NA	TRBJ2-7	CASSQDLLGAYEQYF	TGTGCCAGCAGCCAAGATCTCCTGGGAGCCTACGAGCAGTACTTC
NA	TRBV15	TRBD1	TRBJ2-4	CATANPPTGLNIQYF	TGTGCCACCGCAAACCCTCCGACAGGGTTAAACATTCAGTACTTC
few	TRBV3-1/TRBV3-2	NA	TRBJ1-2	CASSQGAGFYGYTF	TGTGCCAGCAGCCAAGGTGCAGGTTTCTATGGCTACACCTTC
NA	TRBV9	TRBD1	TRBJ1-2	CASRDREDYGYTF	TGTGCCAGCAGAGACAGGGAAGACTATGGCTACACCTTC
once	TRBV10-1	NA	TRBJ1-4	CASRGGVAKVVYEKLFF	TGCGCCAGCAGGGGGGGGGTCGCTAAGGTGGTTTACGAAAAACTGTTTTTT
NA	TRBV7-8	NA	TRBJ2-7	CASSLGGVRDFSYEQYF	TGTGCCAGCAGCTTAGGGGGCGTCAGGGACTTCTCCTACGAGCAGTACTTC
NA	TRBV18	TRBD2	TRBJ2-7	CASSPPGTSVFYEQYF	TGTGCCAGCTCACCGCCCGGGACTAGCGTCTTCTACGAGCAGTACTTC
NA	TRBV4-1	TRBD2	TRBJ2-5	CASSLAGPQETQYF	TGCGCCAGCAGCCTAGCGGGGCCCCAAGAGACCCAGTACTTC
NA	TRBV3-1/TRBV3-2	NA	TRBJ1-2	CASKSSAGGRYGYTF	TGTGCCAGCAAAAGCTCGGCGGGGGGTCGTTATGGCTACACCTTC
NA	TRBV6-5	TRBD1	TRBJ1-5	CASSDREIYQPQHF	TGTGCCAGCTCGGACAGGGAGATATATCAGCCCCAGCATTTT
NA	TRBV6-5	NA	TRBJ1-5	CASTWAGENQPQHF	TGTGCCAGCACCTGGGCAGGGGAGAATCAGCCCCAGCATTTT
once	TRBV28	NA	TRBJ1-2	CASSFGGYGLIYGYTF	TGTGCCAGCAGTTTTGGAGGGTACGGATTAATATATGGCTACACCTTC
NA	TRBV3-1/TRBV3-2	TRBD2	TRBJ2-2	CASRLGERGPEELFF	TGTGCCAGCCGGCTTGGGGAGCGGGGACCCGAGGAGCTGTTTTTT
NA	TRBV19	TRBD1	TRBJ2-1	CASSADRGRNNEQFF	TGTGCCAGTAGTGCCGACAGGGGGCGTAACAATGAGCAGTTCTTC
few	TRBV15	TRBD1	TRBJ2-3	CATSIGRKGAGDTQYF	TGTGCCACCAGCATCGGCAGAAAGGGGGCGGGAGATACGCAGTATTTT
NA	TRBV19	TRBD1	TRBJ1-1	CASSNDRGLLNTEAFF	TGTGCCAGTAGTAACGACAGGGGGCTATTGAACACTGAAGCTTTCTTT
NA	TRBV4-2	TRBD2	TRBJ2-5	CASSQDPGGPRETQYF	TGTGCCAGCAGCCAAGATCCGGGGGGGCCGAGAGAGACCCAGTACTTC
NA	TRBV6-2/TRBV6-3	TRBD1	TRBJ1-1	CASSPGQGASRTEAFF	TGTGCCAGCAGCCCCGGACAGGGGGCGTCGAGGACTGAAGCTTTCTTT
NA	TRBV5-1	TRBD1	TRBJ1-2	CASSLDRGQYGYTF	TGCGCCAGCAGCCTGGACAGGGGGCAATATGGCTACACCTTC
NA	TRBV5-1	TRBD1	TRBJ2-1	CASSLELGGQVANEQFF	TGCGCCAGCAGCTTGGAGCTCGGGGGACAGGTCGCTAATGAGCAGTTCTTC
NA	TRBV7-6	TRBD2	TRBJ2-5	CASSLAGRGGSETQYF	TGTGCCAGCAGCTTAGCGGGCCGGGGGGGCTCAGAGACCCAGTACTTC
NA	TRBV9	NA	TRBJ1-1	CASSNGGATEAFF	TGTGCCAGCAGCAATGGTGGGGCAACTGAAGCTTTCTTT
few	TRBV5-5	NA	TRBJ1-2	CASSSEDSFFYGYTF	TGTGCCAGCAGTTCGGAGGACAGTTTCTTCTATGGCTACACCTTC
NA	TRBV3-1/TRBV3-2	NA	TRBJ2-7	CASSQVNGGEQYF	TGTGCCAGCAGCCAAGTAAACGGGGGCGAGCAGTACTTC
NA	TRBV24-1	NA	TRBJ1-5	CATSPGGNQPQHF	TGTGCCACCTCCCCGGGTGGCAATCAGCCCCAGCATTTT
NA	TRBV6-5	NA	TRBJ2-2	CASWDTDTGELFF	TGTGCCAGCTGGGACACTGACACCGGGGAGCTGTTTTTT
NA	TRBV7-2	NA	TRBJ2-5	CASRLIGVLAETQYF	TGTGCCAGCAGACTAATCGGGGTATTGGCGGAGACCCAGTACTTC
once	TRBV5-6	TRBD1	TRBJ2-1	CASSSLDRSSEQFF	TGTGCCAGCAGCTCTTTGGACAGGTCAAGTGAGCAGTTCTTC
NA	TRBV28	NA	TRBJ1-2	CASSSLGEANYGYTF	TGTGCCAGCAGTTCTCTAGGGGAAGCTAACTATGGCTACACCTTC
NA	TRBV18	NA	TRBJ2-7	CASSPLGDGYEQYF	TGTGCCAGCTCACCACTCGGGGATGGTTACGAGCAGTACTTC
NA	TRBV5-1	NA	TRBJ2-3	CASSPDLGNTQYF	TGCGCCAGCAGCCCCGATCTAGGAAATACGCAGTATTTT
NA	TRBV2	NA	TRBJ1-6	CASNGARTEYSPLHF	TGTGCCAGCAATGGGGCCCGGACAGAGTATTCACCCCTCCACTTT
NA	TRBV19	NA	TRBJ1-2	CASSFRDNLYGYTF	TGTGCCAGTAGTTTCCGGGACAATCTTTATGGCTACACCTTC
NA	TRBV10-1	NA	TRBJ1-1	CASSPTSQIHTEAFF	TGCGCCAGCAGTCCGACATCCCAGATTCACACTGAAGCTTTCTTT
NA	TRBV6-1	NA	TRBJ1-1	CASSEVIGSRVTEAFF	TGTGCCAGCAGTGAAGTTATCGGGTCGAGAGTCACTGAAGCTTTCTTT
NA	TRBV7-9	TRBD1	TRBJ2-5	CASSLATDRSPYQETQYF	TGTGCCAGCAGCTTAGCTACGGACAGGAGCCCCTACCAAGAGACCCAGTACTTC